The clone carrying this T cell receptor beta chain is medium-sized. The antigen remains undetermined. TCRdb's table, derived via immunoSEQ multiplex PCR, lists solely in-frame clones and lacks some. The table lists about 130,000 clones, roughly nine tenths of them singletons. This sample was included in a study of cytomegalovirus exposure and HLA in healthy donors. Overall study: The same platform as the approximately 660 first-cohort repertoires was used for the 120 validation repertoires, a later analysis reported.

The donors were members of the approximately 130-subject validation cohort (separate from the approximately 670-subject first cohort). Points from the study as a whole: Accounts indicate the classifier identified cytomegalovirus status with strong specificity and sensitivity. A few CMV-associated chains were confirmed in vitro to be specific for CMV antigens.

This CDR3 is built from 14 residues. Trimming cost V 3 bases and J 3 bases, with 11 bases left between them. Looked up from germline, CDR1 is MDHEN and CDR2 is SYDVKM. This clonotype originated in a woman between 18 and 29 years old in good health and CMV-seropositive. V usage is TRBV28 and J usage is TRBJ1-1; D not resolved. The sequenced sample was PBMCs. CDR3 in DNA: TGTGCCAGCAGTTTCCTGGAGTTGGACACTGAAGCTTTCTTT. Encoded protein: CASSFLELDTEAFF.